This T cell receptor beta chain was recorded in a study of T cells after yellow fever vaccination. Study background: Researchers used SMART-Seq v4 Ultra Low Input to prepare fractions that had low cell numbers.

Overall study findings and caveats: Although most clonotypes did not, a small share appeared in both CD4 and CD8 compartments. Contamination of FACS-sorted repertoires by abundant clonotypes from the bulk population could occur. A weaker but faster secondary response was observed, peaking on day 5 versus 15.

TCRdb called the 5' RACE reads again in MiXCR, with one record for every CDR3 protein. The top ten hold 3% to 3.5% of the sample, which has fewer than 400,000 distinct CDR3 sequences, around 11% seen once. Worth noting for this clonotype: Its antigen is still unknown.

The sequence was obtained from a young man who received the YFV17D yellow fever vaccine. Material: CD4+ T cells sorted from PBMCs, obtained 45 days after the yellow fever booster vaccination.

CDR3 sequence reads: CASSLSTGTTNEKLFF. The CDR3 bases are TGCGCCAGCAGCTTGTCGACGGGCACAACTAATGAAAAACTGTTTTTT. The V and J genes are TRBV5-1 and TRBJ1-4; D is ambiguous. Trimming took off 1 base at V and 0 bases at J, with 10 bases between the two ends. The germline V gene encodes CDR1 SGHRS and CDR2 YFSETQ. The CDR3 extends over 16 amino acids.